This TCR beta chain is from a study of tumor and adjacent non-tumor tissue in lung cancer. The overall study: Patients comprised eleven to twelve adenocarcinoma, 2 squamous cell carcinoma and 1 small cell lung cancer. Study-level results: TCR diversity was significantly greater in tumor than normal lung tissue.

A modified ARM-PCR protocol with three rounds of nested PCR amplified TCRbeta. From the multiplex PCR reads, TCRdb called clonotypes with MiXCR, one entry per CDR3 protein. The table has more than 85,000 distinct CDR3 sequences, about 61% seen once. This clonotype was found many times. What it recognizes is unknown. The template was RNA from unsorted bulk tissue. More than 3 cm separated this lung sample from the edge of the tumor. The V end was cut by 7 bases, the J end by 3 bases, with 12 bases between. The V gene's germline CDR1 is MDHEN and CDR2 SYDVKM. The CDR3 is 13 residues long. This chain uses TRBV28 with TRBJ1-1, with a tentative D call TRBD1 (5 bases). The sequence derives from a man aged 55-75 years with non-small cell lung cancer. The sequencing input was distant non-tumor lung tissue. The DNA for the CDR3 is TGTGCCAGCAAGTGGGGAGGGGACACTGAAGCTTTCTTT. Protein product: CASKWGGDTEAFF.